This T cell receptor beta chain is from a study of blood T cell repertoires in COVID-19. Turning to the study itself: The United States, Italy and Spain supplied acute and convalescent COVID-19 samples. The cDNA or gDNA used as material had been derived from T cells, B-cell-depleted T cells, or PBMCs.

This clone was counted only a few times. Original processing methods: For nucleated cells, counts were estimated from reference gene primer amplification. Assay: immunoSEQ multiplex PCR; the TCRdb copy retains only in-frame clones and omits some. The DNA was the basis for D and trimming; V, J and clone size are from that table. The repertoire includes some 180,000 clones, approximately 85% of them detected once, and 8.2% sits in the top ten. The CDR3 is 14 amino acids. Trimming took 3 bases from V and 5 from J, leaving 13 bases between them. Germline loops: CDR1 KGHSH, CDR2 LQKENI. The sequenced material came from peripheral blood. The rearrangement uses TRBV18 and TRBJ1-1, with unresolved D. The clonotype was recovered from a woman aged 55-75 years with acute or convalescent COVID-19. The CDR3 DNA sequence: TGTGCCAGCTCACCGAGCCCCGGAGGAACTGAAGCTTTCTTT. This gives the protein CASSPSPGGTEAFF. Variable domain in full (rest from reference TRBV18 and TRBJ1-1): NAGVMQNPRHLVRRRGQEARLRCSPMKGHSHVYWYRQLPEEGLKFMVYLQKENIIDESGMPKERFSAEFPKEGPSILRIQQVVRGDSAAYFCASSPSPGGTEAFFGQGTRLTVV.